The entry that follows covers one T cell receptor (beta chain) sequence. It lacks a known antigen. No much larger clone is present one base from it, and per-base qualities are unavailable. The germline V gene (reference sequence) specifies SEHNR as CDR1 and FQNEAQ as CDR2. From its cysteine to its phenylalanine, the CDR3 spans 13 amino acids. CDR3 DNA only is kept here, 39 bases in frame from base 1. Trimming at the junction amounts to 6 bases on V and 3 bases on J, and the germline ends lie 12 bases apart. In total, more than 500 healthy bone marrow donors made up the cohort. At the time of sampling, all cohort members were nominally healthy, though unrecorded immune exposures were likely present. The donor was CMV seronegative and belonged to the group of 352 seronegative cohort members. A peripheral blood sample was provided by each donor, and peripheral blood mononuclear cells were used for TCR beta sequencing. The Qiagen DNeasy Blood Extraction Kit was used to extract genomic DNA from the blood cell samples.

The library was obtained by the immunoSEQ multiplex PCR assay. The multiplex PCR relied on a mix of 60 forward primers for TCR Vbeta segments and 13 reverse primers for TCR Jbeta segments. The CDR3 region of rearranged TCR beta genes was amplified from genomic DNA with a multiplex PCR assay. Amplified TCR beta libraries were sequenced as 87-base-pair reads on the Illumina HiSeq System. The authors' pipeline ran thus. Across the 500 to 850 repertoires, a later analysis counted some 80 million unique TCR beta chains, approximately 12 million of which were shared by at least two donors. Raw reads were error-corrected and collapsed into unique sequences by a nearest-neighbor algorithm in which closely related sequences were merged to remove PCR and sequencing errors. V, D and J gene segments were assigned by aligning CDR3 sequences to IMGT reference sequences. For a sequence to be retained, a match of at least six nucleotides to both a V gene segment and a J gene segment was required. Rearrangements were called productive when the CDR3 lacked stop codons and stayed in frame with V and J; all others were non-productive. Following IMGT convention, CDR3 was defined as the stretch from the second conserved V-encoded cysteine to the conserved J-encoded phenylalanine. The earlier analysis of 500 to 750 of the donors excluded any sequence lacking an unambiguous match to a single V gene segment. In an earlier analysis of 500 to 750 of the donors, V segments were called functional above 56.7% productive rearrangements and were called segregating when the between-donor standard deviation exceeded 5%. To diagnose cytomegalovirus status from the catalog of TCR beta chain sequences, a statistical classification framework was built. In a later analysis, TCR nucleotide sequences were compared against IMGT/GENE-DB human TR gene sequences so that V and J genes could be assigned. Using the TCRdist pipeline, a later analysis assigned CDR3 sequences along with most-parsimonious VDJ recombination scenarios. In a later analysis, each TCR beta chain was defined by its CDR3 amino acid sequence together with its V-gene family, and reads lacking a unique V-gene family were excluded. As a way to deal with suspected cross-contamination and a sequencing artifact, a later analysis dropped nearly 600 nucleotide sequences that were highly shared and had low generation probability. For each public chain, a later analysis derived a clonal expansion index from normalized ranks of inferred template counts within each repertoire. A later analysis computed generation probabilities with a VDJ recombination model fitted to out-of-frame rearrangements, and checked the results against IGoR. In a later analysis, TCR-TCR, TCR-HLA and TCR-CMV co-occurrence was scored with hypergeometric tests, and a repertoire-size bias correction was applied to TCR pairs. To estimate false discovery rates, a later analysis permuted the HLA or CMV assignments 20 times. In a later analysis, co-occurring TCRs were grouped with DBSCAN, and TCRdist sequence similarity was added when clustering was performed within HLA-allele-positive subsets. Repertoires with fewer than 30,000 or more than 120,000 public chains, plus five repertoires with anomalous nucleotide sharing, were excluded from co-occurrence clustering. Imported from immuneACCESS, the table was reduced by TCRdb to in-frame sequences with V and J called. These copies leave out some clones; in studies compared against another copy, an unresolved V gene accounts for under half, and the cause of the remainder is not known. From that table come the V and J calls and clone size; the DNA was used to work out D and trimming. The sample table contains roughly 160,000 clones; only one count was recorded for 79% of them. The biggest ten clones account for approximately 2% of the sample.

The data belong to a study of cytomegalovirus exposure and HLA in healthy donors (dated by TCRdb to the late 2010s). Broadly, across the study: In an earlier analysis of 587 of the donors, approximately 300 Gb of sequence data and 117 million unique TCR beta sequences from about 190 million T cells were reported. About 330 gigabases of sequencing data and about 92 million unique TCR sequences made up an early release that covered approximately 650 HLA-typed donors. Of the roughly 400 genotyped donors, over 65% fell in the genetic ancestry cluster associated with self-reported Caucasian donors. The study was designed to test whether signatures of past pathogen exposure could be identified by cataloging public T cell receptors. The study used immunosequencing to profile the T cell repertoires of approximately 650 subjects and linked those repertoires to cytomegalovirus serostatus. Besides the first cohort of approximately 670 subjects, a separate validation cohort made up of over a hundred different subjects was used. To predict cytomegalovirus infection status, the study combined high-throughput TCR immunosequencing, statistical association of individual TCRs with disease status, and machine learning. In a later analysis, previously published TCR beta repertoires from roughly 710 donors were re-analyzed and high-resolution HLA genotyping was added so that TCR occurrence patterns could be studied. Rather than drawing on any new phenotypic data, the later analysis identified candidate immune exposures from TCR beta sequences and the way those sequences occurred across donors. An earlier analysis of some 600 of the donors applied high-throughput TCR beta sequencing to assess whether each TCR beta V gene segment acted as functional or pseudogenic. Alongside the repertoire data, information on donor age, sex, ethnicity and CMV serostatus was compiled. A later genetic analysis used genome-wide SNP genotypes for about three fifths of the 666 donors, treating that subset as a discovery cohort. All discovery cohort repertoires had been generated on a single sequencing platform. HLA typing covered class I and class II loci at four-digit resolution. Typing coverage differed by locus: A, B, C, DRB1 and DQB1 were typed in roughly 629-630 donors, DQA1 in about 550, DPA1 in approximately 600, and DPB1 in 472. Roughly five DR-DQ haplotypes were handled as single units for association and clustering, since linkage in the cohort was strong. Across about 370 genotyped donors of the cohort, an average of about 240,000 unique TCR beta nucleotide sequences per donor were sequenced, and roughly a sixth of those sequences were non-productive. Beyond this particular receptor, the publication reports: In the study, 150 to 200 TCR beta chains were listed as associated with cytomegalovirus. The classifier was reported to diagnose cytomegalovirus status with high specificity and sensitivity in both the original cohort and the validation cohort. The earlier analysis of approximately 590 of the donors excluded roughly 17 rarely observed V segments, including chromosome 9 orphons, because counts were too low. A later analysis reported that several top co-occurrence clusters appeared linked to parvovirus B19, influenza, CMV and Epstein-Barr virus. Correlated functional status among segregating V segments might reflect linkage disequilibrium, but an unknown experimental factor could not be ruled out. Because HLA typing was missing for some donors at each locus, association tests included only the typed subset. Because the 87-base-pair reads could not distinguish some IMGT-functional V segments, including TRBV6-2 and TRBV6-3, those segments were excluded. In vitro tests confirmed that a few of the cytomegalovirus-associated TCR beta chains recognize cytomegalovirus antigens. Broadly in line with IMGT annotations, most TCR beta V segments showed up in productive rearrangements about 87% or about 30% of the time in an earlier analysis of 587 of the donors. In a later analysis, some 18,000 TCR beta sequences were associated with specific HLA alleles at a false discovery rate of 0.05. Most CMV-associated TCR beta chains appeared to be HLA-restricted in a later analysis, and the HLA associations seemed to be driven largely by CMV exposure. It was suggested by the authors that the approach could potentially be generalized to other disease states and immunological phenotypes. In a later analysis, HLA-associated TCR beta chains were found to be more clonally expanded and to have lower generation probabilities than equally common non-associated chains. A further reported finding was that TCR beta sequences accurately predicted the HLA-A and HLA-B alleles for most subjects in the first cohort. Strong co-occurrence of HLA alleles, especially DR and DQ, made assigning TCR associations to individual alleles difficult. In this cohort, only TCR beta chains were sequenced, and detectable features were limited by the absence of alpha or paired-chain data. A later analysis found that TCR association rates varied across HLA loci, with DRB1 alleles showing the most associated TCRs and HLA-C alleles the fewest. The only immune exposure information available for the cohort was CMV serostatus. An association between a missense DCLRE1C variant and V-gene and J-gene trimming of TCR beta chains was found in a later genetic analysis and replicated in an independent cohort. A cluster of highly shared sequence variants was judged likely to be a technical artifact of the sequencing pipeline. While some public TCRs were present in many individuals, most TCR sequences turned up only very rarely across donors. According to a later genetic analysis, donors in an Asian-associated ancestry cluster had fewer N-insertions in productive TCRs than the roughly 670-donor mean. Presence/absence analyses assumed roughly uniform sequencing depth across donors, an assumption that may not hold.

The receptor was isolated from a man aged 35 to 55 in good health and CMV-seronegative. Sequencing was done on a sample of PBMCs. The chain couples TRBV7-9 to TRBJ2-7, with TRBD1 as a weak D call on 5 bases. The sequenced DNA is TGTGCCAGCAGTTACTTACAGGACTACGAGCAGTACTTC. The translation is CASSYLQDYEQYF. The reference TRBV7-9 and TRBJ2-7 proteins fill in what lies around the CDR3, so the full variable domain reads DTGVSQNPRHKITKRGQNVTFRCDPISEHNRLYWYRQTLGQGPEFLTYFQNEAQLEKSRLLSDRFSAERPKGSFSTLEIQRTEQGDSAMYLCASSYLQDYEQYFGPGTRLTVT.